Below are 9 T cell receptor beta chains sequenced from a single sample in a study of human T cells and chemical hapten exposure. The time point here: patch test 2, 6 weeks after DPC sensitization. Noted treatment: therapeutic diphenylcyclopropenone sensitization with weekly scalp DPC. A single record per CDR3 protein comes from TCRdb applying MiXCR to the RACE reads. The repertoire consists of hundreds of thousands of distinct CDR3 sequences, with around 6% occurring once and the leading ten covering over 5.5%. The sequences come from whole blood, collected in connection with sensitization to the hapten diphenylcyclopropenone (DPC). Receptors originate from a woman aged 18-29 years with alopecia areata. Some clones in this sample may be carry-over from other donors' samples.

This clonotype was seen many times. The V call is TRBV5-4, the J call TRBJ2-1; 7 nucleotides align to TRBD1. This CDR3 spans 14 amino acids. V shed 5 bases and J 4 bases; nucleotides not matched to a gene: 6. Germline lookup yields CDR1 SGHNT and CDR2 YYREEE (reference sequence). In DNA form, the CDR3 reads TGTGCCAGCAGGTTCCGGGACAGTTACAATGAGCAGTTCTTC. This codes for CASRFRDSYNEQFF.

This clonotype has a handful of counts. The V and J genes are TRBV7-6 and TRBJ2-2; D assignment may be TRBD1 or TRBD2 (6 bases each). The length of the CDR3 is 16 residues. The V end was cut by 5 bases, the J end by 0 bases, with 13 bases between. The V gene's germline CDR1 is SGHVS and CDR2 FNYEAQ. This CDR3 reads CASSRGLAANTGELFF. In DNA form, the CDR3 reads TGTGCCAGCAGCCGGGGGCTAGCCGCGAACACCGGGGAGCTGTTTTTT.

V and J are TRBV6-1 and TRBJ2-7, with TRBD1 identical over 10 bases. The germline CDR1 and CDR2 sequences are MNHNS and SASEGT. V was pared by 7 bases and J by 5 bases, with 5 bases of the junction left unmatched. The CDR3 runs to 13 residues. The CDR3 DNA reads TGTGCCAGCATGACAGGGGGCGGGAACGAGCAGTACTTC. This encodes CASMTGGGNEQYF.

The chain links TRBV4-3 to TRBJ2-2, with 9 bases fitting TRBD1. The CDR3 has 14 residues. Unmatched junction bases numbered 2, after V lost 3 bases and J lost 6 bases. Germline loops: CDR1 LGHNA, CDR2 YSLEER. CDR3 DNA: TGCGCCAGCAGCCACACAGGGGGCCCCGGGGAGCTGTTTTTT. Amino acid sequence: CASSHTGGPGELFF.

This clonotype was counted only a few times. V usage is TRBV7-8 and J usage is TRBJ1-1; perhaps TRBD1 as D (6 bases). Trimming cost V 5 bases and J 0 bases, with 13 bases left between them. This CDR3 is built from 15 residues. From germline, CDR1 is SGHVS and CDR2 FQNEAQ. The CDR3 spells CASSPGASMNTEAFF. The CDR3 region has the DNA TGTGCCAGCAGCCCAGGGGCAAGCATGAACACTGAAGCTTTCTTT.

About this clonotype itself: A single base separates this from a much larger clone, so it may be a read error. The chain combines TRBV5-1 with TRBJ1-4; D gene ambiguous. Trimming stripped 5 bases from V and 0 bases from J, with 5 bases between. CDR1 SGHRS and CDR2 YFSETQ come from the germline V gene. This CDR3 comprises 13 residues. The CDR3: CASRSSTNEKLFF. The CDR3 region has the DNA TGCGCCAGCAGGTCCTCAACTAATGAAAAACTGTTTTTT.

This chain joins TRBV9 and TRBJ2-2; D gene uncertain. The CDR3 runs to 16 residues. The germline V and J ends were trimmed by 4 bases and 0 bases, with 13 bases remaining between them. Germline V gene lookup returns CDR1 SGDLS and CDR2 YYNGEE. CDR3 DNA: TGTGCCAGCAGCCCCCGACACTTGGCGAACACCGGGGAGCTGTTTTTT. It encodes CASSPRHLANTGELFF.

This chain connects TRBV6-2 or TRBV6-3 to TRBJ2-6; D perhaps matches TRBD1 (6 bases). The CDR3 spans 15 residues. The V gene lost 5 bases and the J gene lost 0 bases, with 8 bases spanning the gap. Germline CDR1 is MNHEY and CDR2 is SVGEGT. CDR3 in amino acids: CASSEQGSGANVLTF. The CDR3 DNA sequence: TGTGCCAGCAGTGAACAGGGCTCTGGGGCCAACGTCCTGACTTTC.

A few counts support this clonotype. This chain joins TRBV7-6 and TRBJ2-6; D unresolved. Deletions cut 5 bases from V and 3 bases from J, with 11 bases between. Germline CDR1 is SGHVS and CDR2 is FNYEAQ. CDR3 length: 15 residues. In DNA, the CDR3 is TGTGCCAGCAGCAAACAAGTCAGTGGGGCCAACGTCCTGACTTTC. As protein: CASSKQVSGANVLTF.